This T cell receptor beta chain was captured in a study of OX40 agonist ivuxolimab in advanced cancers. Context from the whole study: The costimulatory receptor OX40 (CD134) was targeted by ivuxolimab, a fully human IgG2 agonistic monoclonal antibody. Of the approximately 53 patients in dose escalation, some 19 had hepatocellular carcinoma, about 15 had melanoma, 9 had renal cell carcinoma and 9 had head and neck cancer. Patients were allowed to have had prior anti-PD-1, anti-PD-L1 or anti-CTLA-4 therapy, and approximately 43% of the dose-escalation patients had previously received checkpoint inhibitors. Intravenous ivuxolimab was administered to patients every 2 weeks at six dose levels: 0.01, 0.1, 0.3, 1.5, 3 and 10 mg/kg. The point of sequencing TCRbeta in the periphery was to test whether ivuxolimab changed TCR sequence diversity and drove clonal T-cell expansion. The paper covers the monotherapy dose-escalation part of the phase I ivuxolimab trial, which included N ≈ 50 patients. Partial responses were achieved by three dose-escalation patients, of whom one had hepatocellular carcinoma and two had cutaneous melanoma. In the dose-escalation cohort, roughly 80% of patients were male, and the mean age was roughly 60 years, with a range of about 20 to 79.

Study-wide findings and limitations: After ivuxolimab, CD8+ T cells had more expanded clones than CD4+ T cells on average. Low levels of normalized T-cell clonal expansion were also shown by some nonresponding patients. The antigen specificity of the peripheral T cells that underwent clonal expansion was not determined. In partial responders in the 0.1-3.0 mg/kg groups, normalized peripheral clonal expansion was found to be among the lowest, especially among CD8+ T cells. At doses from 0.1 to 3.0 mg/kg, clonal expansion was seen in both CD4+ and CD8+ blood T cells between baseline and week 6.

Concerning this clone: Its antigen remains undetermined. No much larger clonotype is one base removed from it; base qualities were not supplied.

Patients with autoimmune disease history or receiving systemic immunosuppression were excluded from the trial. Peripheral blood for TCR sequencing was drawn from every dose cohort at baseline, at cycle 4 day 1 and at cycle 7 day 1. The samples were drawn from a first-in-human, open-label, multicenter phase I dose-escalation trial of ivuxolimab. Adults with locally advanced or metastatic melanoma, renal cell, hepatocellular, or head and neck squamous cell carcinoma were enrolled in the trial. Before TCR sequencing, CD4+ T cells and CD8+ T cells were sorted from peripheral blood as separate populations. For sequencing of the TCRbeta CDR3 region, genomic DNA was extracted from the sorted cells. The immunoSEQ Assay was used for sequencing of TCRbeta CDR3 regions. TCRdb limited this immuneACCESS table to in-frame rearrangements with V and J called. A share of clones is missing; checked studies link under half to unresolved V genes, and the rest is unexplained. The sample contains around 50,000 clones, roughly 85% of them found a single time. The ten largest clones represent about a fifth of the sample.

This clonotype was obtained from an adult with an advanced solid tumor such as melanoma, head and neck, liver or kidney cancer. The specimen was CD4+ or CD8+ T cells sorted from blood, collected in a trial of the OX40 agonist ivuxolimab.

The DNA is TGTGCCAGCAGTAGGGATGCGTCGACGGGGAGCAATCAGCCCCAGCATTTT. Its translation is CASSRDASTGSNQPQHF. The V and J genes are TRBV2 and TRBJ1-5, with the D gene not clear enough to name. V loses 5 bases, J loses 1 base, and the germline ends lie 18 bases apart. According to the germline V gene, CDR1 reads SNHLY and CDR2 reads FYNNEI. The CDR3 runs 17 residues from the cysteine to the phenylalanine. Only the CDR3 part of the read is kept: 51 bases, read in frame from the first base.